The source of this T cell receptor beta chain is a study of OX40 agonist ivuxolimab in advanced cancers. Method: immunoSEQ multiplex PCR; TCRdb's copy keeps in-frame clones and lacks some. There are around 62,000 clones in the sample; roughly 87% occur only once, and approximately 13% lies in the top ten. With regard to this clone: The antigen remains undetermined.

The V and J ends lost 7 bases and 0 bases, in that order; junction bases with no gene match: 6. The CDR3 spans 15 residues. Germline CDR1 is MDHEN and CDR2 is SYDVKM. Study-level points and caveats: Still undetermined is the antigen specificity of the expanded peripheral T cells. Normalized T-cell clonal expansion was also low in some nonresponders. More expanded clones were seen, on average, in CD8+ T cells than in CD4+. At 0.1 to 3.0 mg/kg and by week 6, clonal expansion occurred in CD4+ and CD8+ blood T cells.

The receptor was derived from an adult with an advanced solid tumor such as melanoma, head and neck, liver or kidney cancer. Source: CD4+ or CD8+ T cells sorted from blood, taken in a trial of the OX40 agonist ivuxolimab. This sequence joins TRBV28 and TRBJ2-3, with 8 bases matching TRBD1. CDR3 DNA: TGTGCCAGCAACAGGGGGGATGATAGCACAGATACGCAGTATTTT. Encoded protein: CASNRGDDSTDTQYF.